The sequence of this T cell receptor (beta chain) was determined in a study of T-cell reconstitution after alpha-beta-depleted transplantation in children. V lost 6 bases to trimming and J lost 8 bases, with 13 bases between them. The CDR3 is 13 residues long. Preparation of the TCRbeta library involved a method that used unique molecular identifiers. TCRdb reanalysed the PCR reads using MiXCR and keeps one entry per CDR3 protein. In the table there are hundreds of thousands of distinct CDR3 sequences, around 23% of which are singletons. The chain is built from TRBV12-3 or TRBV12-4 and TRBJ1-4; D may be TRBD1 (6 bases). Sequenced here: PBMCs, mostly from graft donor cells, sampled 360 days after TCRalphabeta/CD19-depleted stem cell transplant. The clonotype comes from a boy under two years old who had a stem cell transplant for acute myeloid leukemia, so the T cells may come from the graft donor. The CDR3 loop reads CASRQGPGEKLFF. Written as DNA, the CDR3 is TGTGCCAGCAGACAGGGTCCCGGGGAAAAACTGTTTTTT.